This TCR beta chain was identified in a study of monozygotic twins with inflammatory bowel disease. The germline V gene encodes CDR1 SGHNT and CDR2 YYREEE (reference sequence). There are 15 residues in the CDR3. TCRdb reprocessed the 5' RACE reads and keeps a single row for each CDR3 protein, giving no DNA. Its clone listing holds approximately 110,000 distinct CDR3 sequences. The source of this sequence is a human donor with ulcerative colitis or Crohn's disease, or a healthy co-twin of an affected twin (not recorded which). The V gene is TRBV5-4, the J gene TRBJ1-4; absent DNA, TCRdb's TRBD1 call cannot be checked. Sample: blood. This CDR3 is CASSSAKGGNEKLFF.